The text below deals with one TCR beta chain. Its antigen is unknown. The identical CDR3 is also encoded by other nucleotide sequences in the sample. An even split of each subset's genomic DNA across several immunoSEQ plates was performed. Produced via immunoSEQ multiplex PCR; TCRdb's table is partial and in-frame only. The sample consists of a few million clones, 93% of them appearing once. This sample was taken from a study of shared clonotypes between healthy human individuals. The wider study: The plates for each donor numbered three CD4 naive, three CD4 memory, two CD8 naive and one CD8 memory.

Whole-study findings and limits: Depth was large, yet rarefaction showed that sorted-subset sequencing was incomplete. Larger estimated richness was generally seen in naive subsets than in memory subsets.

The clonotype comes from a man aged 18 to 35 in good health. Some clones in this sample may be carry-over from other donors' samples. The sequencing sample was made of naive CD4+ T cells from PBMCs. Subset noted: CD45RA+ positively selected.

The CDR3 nucleotides are TGCGCCAGCAGCTTGGGTCTAGCGGGTAACAATGAGCAGTTCTTC. This gives the protein CASSLGLAGNNEQFF. V usage is TRBV5-1 and J usage is TRBJ2-1; the match to TRBD2 covers 8 bases. The CDR3 has 15 amino acids. After removal of 0 bases from V and 5 bases from J, the junction contained 4 bases not matched to a gene. Per germline, CDR1 SGHRS and CDR2 YFSETQ.